The sequence of this T cell receptor beta chain was determined in a study of blood T cell repertoires in COVID-19 (TCRdb year 2020). With regard to the full study: The collaborator samples originated in the United States, Italy and Spain and spanned the acute and convalescent phases of COVID-19. The material from the prospective study consisted of cDNA or gDNA derived from T cells, B-cell-depleted T cells, or PBMCs. Subjects who had been exposed to COVID-19, were actively infected with it, or had recovered from it provided the deeply sampled blood TCRbeta repertoires that made up the dataset. The repertoires were released in a freely available public database meant as a resource for research on the immune response to SARS-CoV-2. The samples were drawn from two sources: the first 160 participants of the ongoing ImmuneRACE study, and 1,000 to 1,500 subjects contributed by 6 global collaborators. Sample metadata almost always included a de-identified subject ID, COVID-19 status, age in years and sex. Where available, HLA class I and class II types were obtained from metadata supplied by the sample provider rather than from assay-based typing. What the research found in general, with its limitations: The quantity of clinical and demographic metadata differed by source and by participant and was supplied without curation.

The collaborating institutions used their own protocols to collect whole blood in K2EDTA tubes. For TCRbeta analysis, collaborators shipped samples in one of three forms: frozen whole blood, isolated PBMCs, or DNA extracted from either of those sample types. The CDR3 runs 14 residues from the cysteine to the phenylalanine. Only CDR3 DNA remains: 42 bases, in frame from the first base. The junction shows trimming of 2 bases on V and 8 bases on J, plus 13 bases between the germline ends. The germline V gene encodes CDR1 SGHRS and CDR2 YFSETQ. In the case of this clone: No cognate antigen has been identified for it. Base-call qualities are not available, and no considerably larger clone is one nucleotide away.

The immunoSEQ Assay, a bias-controlled multiplex PCR, was used to amplify TCRbeta CDR3 regions from genomic DNA. On the study's bioinformatics: The number of nucleated cells in each sample was estimated from the amplification of reference gene primers within the assay. To quantify the absolute abundance of each unique TCRbeta CDR3 rearrangement, sequence reads were collapsed and filtered. For each sample, productive Simpson clonality was calculated as the square root of Simpson's diversity index over productive rearrangements. TCRdb took this table from immuneACCESS and kept in-frame rearrangements with V and J called. Such tables lack part of the clones; where checked against another copy, unresolved V genes explain under half of the gap, and the rest is unexplained. That table is the source of V, J and clone size, and D and trimming were worked out from the DNA. For this sample the table gives under 150,000 clones, of which about four fifths were detected only once. The ten largest make up about 9.5% of the sample.

The TCR comes from a man in his forties with active or convalescent COVID-19. Sequencing used peripheral blood. Recombination linked TRBV5-1 to TRBJ1-4; the D gene is perhaps TRBD1, on 5 matching bases. Here the CDR3 is given as CASSFGPSGEKLFF. The DNA sequence reads TGCGCCAGCAGCTTCGGGCCTTCAGGGGAAAAACTGTTTTTT.